This is a list of T cell receptor beta chains from one sample in a study of human T cells and chemical hapten exposure. Using its own MiXCR run on the RACE reads, TCRdb lists one record per CDR3 protein. The sample holds 75,000 to 90,000 distinct CDR3 sequences, more than 9% seen once. Material: whole blood, obtained in connection with sensitization to the hapten diphenylcyclopropenone (DPC). These TCRs come from a woman in her forties or fifties with alopecia areata. Some clones in this sample may be carry-over from other donors' samples. CDR3s include the opening cysteine and the closing phenylalanine or tryptophan. Fields, in order: V gene, clone size, CDR3 length, J gene, D gene, CDR3 DNA, CDR3 protein. A D gene is named only where the DNA matches it firmly. Rows may omit the clone size; those that give it use once, few, many or a size class.

TRBV12-3/TRBV12-4	few	14	TRBJ1-2	-	TGTGCCAGCAGTTTTGGACAGTCGGGCTATGGCTACACCTTC	CASSFGQSGYGYTF
TRBV11-3	many	15	TRBJ2-5	TRBD2	TGTGCCAGCAGCTTTAGGGCGGGAGATCAAGAGACCCAGTACTTC	CASSFRAGDQETQYF
TRBV5-5	many	14	TRBJ2-7	-	TGTGCCAGCAGCCCAGCGGTGAGCTCCTACGAGCAGTACTTC	CASSPAVSSYEQYF
TRBV27	many	18	TRBJ2-7	TRBD2	TGTGCCAGCAGAAGTACTTTAGGCCACACGCGGGAGAGGTACGAGCAGTACTTC	CASRSTLGHTRERYEQYF
TRBV7-2	many	12	TRBJ2-1	-	TGTGCCAGCAGCTTAGCGACTGGGGGGAGAATCTTC	CASSLATGGRIF
TRBV10-2	many	12	TRBJ2-7	TRBD2	TGCGCCAGCTATAGCGGGAATAAGGAGCAGTACTTC	CASYSGNKEQYF
TRBV29-1	-	14	TRBJ1-1	TRBD1	TGCAGCGTCACCGGACAGGGGGCGAACACTGAAGCTTTCTTT	CSVTGQGANTEAFF
TRBV11-2	-	15	TRBJ2-3	TRBD1	TGTGCCAGCAGCCCCAGGGGGACAGGGGGTGATACGCAGTATTTT	CASSPRGTGGDTQYF
TRBV29-1	-	14	TRBJ2-4	-	TGCAGCGTTGATGAGTCTCGGGGCAAAAACATTCAGTACTTC	CSVDESRGKNIQYF
TRBV7-9	many	14	TRBJ2-5	TRBD2	TGTGCCAGCAGCCGACTAGCGATACGAGAGACCCAGTACTTC	CASSRLAIRETQYF
TRBV10-2	many	13	TRBJ1-2	-	TGCGCCAGCAGTACGACAGCCGAGGGCGGCTACACCTTC	CASSTTAEGGYTF
TRBV12-3/TRBV12-4	-	15	TRBJ2-1	TRBD1	TGTGCCAGCAGTTTAGGCGGGGACAGGATGCATGAGCAGTTCTTC	CASSLGGDRMHEQFF
TRBV7-9	-	13	TRBJ1-2	-	TGTGCCAGCAGCGAAACAGTTAACTATGGCTACACCTTC	CASSETVNYGYTF
TRBV6-6	many	13	TRBJ1-5	TRBD1	TGTGCCAGCGGGACAGGGGGGAATCAGCCCCAGCATTTT	CASGTGGNQPQHF
TRBV6-1	-	13	TRBJ1-1	-	TGTGCCAGCAGTGAAGCACCCGGGACTGAAGCTTTCTTT	CASSEAPGTEAFF
TRBV19	-	13	TRBJ2-7	-	TGTGCCAGTAGCGGGGGGCGCAGCTACGAGCAGTACTTC	CASSGGRSYEQYF
TRBV6-1	-	13	TRBJ2-7	-	TGTGCCGGGCGGCCCGGCGGGACTTACGAGCAGTACTTC	CAGRPGGTYEQYF
TRBV29-1	-	13	TRBJ1-6	TRBD1	TGCAGCGTATCAGGGGGCAATAATTCACCCCTCCACTTT	CSVSGGNNSPLHF
TRBV20-1	few	14	TRBJ1-5	-	TGCAGTGCTAGAGGTGACACTAGCAATCAGCCCCAGCATTTT	CSARGDTSNQPQHF
TRBV27	-	12	TRBJ2-1	-	TGTACCAGCAGTTTGACGCGGGATGAGCAGTTCTTC	CTSSLTRDEQFF
TRBV6-5	-	13	TRBJ2-1	-	TGTGCCAGCAGTTACCACCTGGGCTATGAGCAGTTCTTC	CASSYHLGYEQFF
TRBV6-5	many	15	TRBJ2-1	TRBD2	TGTGCCAGCAGTTATGGTGGCGGGAGCCAATTGGAGCAGTTCTTC	CASSYGGGSQLEQFF
TRBV6-5	few	13	TRBJ1-1	-	TGTGCCAGCAGTTACTCCCTCTACACTGAAGCTTTCTTT	CASSYSLYTEAFF
TRBV24-1	-	17	TRBJ2-1	TRBD1	TGTGCCACCAGTGATTCACCCGGACAGGGAAGAGTTAATGAGCAGTTCTTC	CATSDSPGQGRVNEQFF
TRBV5-1	many	17	TRBJ2-7	TRBD2	TGCGCCAGCAGCCTAACCGGGACTAGCGGGAGGCAGTACGAGCAGTACTTC	CASSLTGTSGRQYEQYF
TRBV7-2	many	16	TRBJ2-6	-	TGTGCCAGCAGCTTAGCTGGCGGATCTGGGGCCAACGTCCTGACTTTC	CASSLAGGSGANVLTF
TRBV11-3	few	14	TRBJ2-2	TRBD1	TGTGCCAGCAGCGCCCAGACAGGGGCCGGGGAGCTGTTTTTT	CASSAQTGAGELFF
TRBV20-1	many	14	TRBJ1-2	-	TGCAGTGCTACCGAACAGGGAGTGGGCTATGGCTACACCTTC	CSATEQGVGYGYTF
TRBV6-1	many	15	TRBJ2-1	TRBD2	TGTGCCAGCACCGCGTTTAGCGGGAGCTTCAATGAGCAGTTCTTC	CASTAFSGSFNEQFF
TRBV3-1	-	15	TRBJ2-5	-	TGTGCCAGCAGCCAAGATTCCATGGCGCAAGAGACCCAGTACTTC	CASSQDSMAQETQYF
TRBV14	many	13	TRBJ1-1	-	TGTGCCAGCAGCCAAGATTTTCTAGCCGAAGCTTTCTTT	CASSQDFLAEAFF
TRBV7-2	few	14	TRBJ2-5	-	TGTGCCAGCAGCTTAGTGGGCGGACAAGAGACCCAGTACTTC	CASSLVGGQETQYF
TRBV29-1	many	13	TRBJ1-4	-	TGCAGCGTTGCCCCGGGAGGTAAAGAAAAACTGTTTTTT	CSVAPGGKEKLFF
TRBV28	few	14	TRBJ2-3	TRBD1	TGTGCCAGCAGTTTGACAGGGTTCATGGAAACGCAGTATTTT	CASSLTGFMETQYF
TRBV27	many	15	TRBJ1-4	TRBD1	TGTGCCAGCAGTTCACGACAGGGGACTAATGAAAAACTGTTTTTT	CASSSRQGTNEKLFF
TRBV29-1	few	13	TRBJ1-1	TRBD1	TGCAGCGGGGGACAGGTAGGAAGCACTGAAGCTTTCTTT	CSGGQVGSTEAFF
TRBV7-2	few	16	TRBJ2-6	-	TGTGCCAGCAGCCGGGTCCCTTCTGGAGGGGCCAACGTCCTGACTTTC	CASSRVPSGGANVLTF
TRBV5-5	few	17	TRBJ2-3	-	TGTGCCAGCAGCGATCTTCGGGGGAGGACTAGCACAGATACGCAGTATTTT	CASSDLRGRTSTDTQYF
TRBV18	few	14	TRBJ2-5	-	TGTGCCAGCTCACTCGCCCAGCGAGGGGAGACCCAGTACTTC	CASSLAQRGETQYF
TRBV11-2	few	12	TRBJ1-3	-	TGTGCCAGCAGCCAGGGTGGAAACACCATATATTTT	CASSQGGNTIYF
TRBV28	-	16	TRBJ2-2	TRBD1	TGTGCCAGCACAGACTTCAGGGGGCGCGACACCGGGGAGCTGTTTTTT	CASTDFRGRDTGELFF
TRBV18	few	15	TRBJ2-6	-	TGTGCCAGCTCACAGTCAGGCTCTGGGGCCAACGTCCTGACTTTC	CASSQSGSGANVLTF
TRBV7-6	many	14	TRBJ2-1	-	TGTGCCAGCAGCTTAGGGGACGGTGGTCGAGAGCAGTTCTTC	CASSLGDGGREQFF
TRBV24-1	many	12	TRBJ2-3	-	TGTGCCACCAGCGACTACACAGATACGCAGTATTTT	CATSDYTDTQYF
TRBV7-6	few	13	TRBJ2-1	-	TGTGCCAGCAGCTCCTGGGACGGAGGAGAGCAGTTCTTC	CASSSWDGGEQFF
TRBV29-1	few	11	TRBJ1-4	TRBD1	TGCAGCGGGGGACAGGCTGAAAAACTGTTTTTT	CSGGQAEKLFF
TRBV20-1	few	13	TRBJ1-5	-	TGCAGTGCTAAACAGCAAGCTAATCAGCCCCAGCATTTT	CSAKQQANQPQHF
TRBV30	-	12	TRBJ1-3	-	TGTGCCTGGACCCCCCCGGGAAACACCATATATTTT	CAWTPPGNTIYF
TRBV27	-	14	TRBJ1-1	-	TGTGCCAGCAGTTCCAGGAATACGAACACTGAAGCTTTCTTT	CASSSRNTNTEAFF
TRBV7-7	-	14	TRBJ2-2	-	TGTGCCAGCAAGCAACAGGGGGAGGGCGGGGAGCTGTTTTTT	CASKQQGEGGELFF
TRBV10-3	-	13	TRBJ2-1	-	TGTGCCATCAGTGAGGTAGCCTTCAATGAGCAGTTCTTC	CAISEVAFNEQFF
TRBV20-1	many	13	TRBJ1-4	TRBD1	TGCAGTGCCCACGGACAGGGTGTTGAAAAACTGTTTTTT	CSAHGQGVEKLFF
TRBV13	many	16	TRBJ2-3	TRBD1	TGTGCCAGCAGCCCGCGGACAGGGAGTGTCTCAGATACGCAGTATTTT	CASSPRTGSVSDTQYF
TRBV7-2	many	16	TRBJ1-1	-	TGTGCCAGCAGCTTAGGAGCGGGGCTCAGGGCCCCAGAAGCTTTCTTT	CASSLGAGLRAPEAFF
TRBV28	few	15	TRBJ2-7	TRBD1	TGTGCCAGCAGTTTATTGGGACAGGGCTCCTACGAGCAGTACTTC	CASSLLGQGSYEQYF
TRBV5-1	-	16	TRBJ2-1	TRBD1	TGCGCCAGCAGCTTGCGAGGGACAGACTACAACAATGAGCAGTTCTTC	CASSLRGTDYNNEQFF
TRBV7-2	few	13	TRBJ2-1	-	TGTGCCAGCAGCTCCGACAGTCCCGGAGTGCAGTTCTTC	CASSSDSPGVQFF
TRBV7-2	many	15	TRBJ2-1	-	TGTGCCAGCAGGCCCGGGATACACGAGGGGAATGAGCAGTTCTTC	CASRPGIHEGNEQFF
TRBV20-1	many	13	TRBJ1-1	TRBD1	TGCAGTGCCACCGGGACAGGAGGCACTGAAGCTTTCTTT	CSATGTGGTEAFF
TRBV5-4	many	18	TRBJ2-1	-	TGTGCCAGCAGCTTGTGGGGGTTGCCGGACTCCTCCTACAATGAGCAGTTCTTC	CASSLWGLPDSSYNEQFF